Presented here are 8 T cell receptor beta chains from one specimen sequenced in a study of blood T cells in healthy people across ages. Next came a second PCR, run for roughly 6 to 11 cycles, which used a sample-barcoded 5' primer along with a J-beta primer mix. From the 5' RACE reads, TCRdb called clonotypes with MiXCR, one entry per CDR3 protein. The sample includes 1,500,000 or so distinct CDR3 sequences, roughly 64% of them seen just once. Specimen: blood. The source of these receptors is a man between 18 and 29 years old in good health.

This chain uses TRBV7-9 with TRBJ2-1; no definite D call. The CDR3 sequence is 14 residues long. Trimming took 5 bases from V and 6 from J, leaving 14 bases between them. Germline V gene lookup returns CDR1 SEHNR and CDR2 FQNEAQ (reference sequence). CDR3 protein: CASSHDQWGNEQFF. CDR3 DNA: TGTGCCAGCAGCCATGACCAATGGGGCAATGAGCAGTTCTTC. Supplemented by reference TRBV7-9 and TRBJ2-1, the full variable domain reads DTGVSQNPRHKITKRGQNVTFRCDPISEHNRLYWYRQTLGQGPEFLTYFQNEAQLEKSRLLSDRFSAERPKGSFSTLEIQRTEQGDSAMYLCASSHDQWGNEQFFGPGTRLTVL.

CDR3 nucleotide sequence: TGTGCTAGTGGGATCCCGAGCAGTCCTGAAGCTTTCTTT. It encodes CASGIPSSPEAFF. The rearrangement joins TRBV12-5 to TRBJ1-1; D is uncertain. The CDR3 is 13 residues long. The germline CDR1 and CDR2 sequences are LGHNT and FRNRAP. V lost 6 bases and J 6 bases, leaving 14 bases between the germline ends.

The chain couples TRBV7-9 to TRBJ1-1; D unclear. This CDR3 has 15 amino acids. V lost 1 base to trimming and J lost 2 bases, with 11 bases between them. The germline CDR1 and CDR2 sequences are SEHNR and FQNEAQ (reference sequence). The DNA for the CDR3 is TGTGCCAGCAGCTTAGTTCCCACCTATAACACTGAAGCTTTCTTT. This codes for CASSLVPTYNTEAFF.

This chain connects TRBV7-2 to TRBJ2-2; possibly TRBD2 for D (5 bases). This CDR3 is 15 amino acids long. V was shortened by 6 bases and J by 1 base, with 12 bases between the two germline ends. The V gene's germline CDR1 is SGHTA and CDR2 FQGNSA. CDR3 nucleotides: TGTGCCAGCAGGGGCGCGGGTAGGAACACCGGGGAGCTGTTTTTT. Translated, it gives CASRGAGRNTGELFF.

The rearrangement uses TRBV4-1 and TRBJ2-7; D unclear. The CDR3 length is 14 residues. The V gene lost 0 bases and the J gene lost 3 bases, with 9 bases spanning the gap. Germline V CDR1 and CDR2: MGHRA, YSYEKL. This CDR3 is CASSQESSLYEQYF. The DNA for the CDR3 is TGCGCCAGCAGCCAAGAGTCCAGTCTCTACGAGCAGTACTTC.

This CDR3 reads CASRGGIDRDPEKLFF. The CDR3 DNA reads as TGTGCCAGCCGAGGAGGGATCGACAGGGATCCTGAAAAACTGTTTTTT. The V call is TRBV27, the J call TRBJ1-4, with TRBD1 matching 7 bases. The J segment lost 7 bases and the V segment lost 8 bases, leaving 16 bases of the junction unmatched. CDR1 and CDR2 (germline): MNHEY, SMNVEV (reference sequence). This CDR3 is built from 16 residues.

This clonotype showed up just a few times. The chain couples TRBV5-1 to TRBJ2-5; 9 bases align to TRBD2. Looked up from germline, CDR1 is SGHRS and CDR2 is YFSETQ. V shed 5 bases and J 4 bases; nucleotides not matched to a gene: 9. CDR3 length: 15 residues. Here the CDR3 DNA reads TGCGCCAGCAGTTTTCGGACTAGCGTCGTAGAGACCCAGTACTTC. Its translation is CASSFRTSVVETQYF.

V and J are TRBV12-3 or TRBV12-4 and TRBJ2-2; D uncertain. The CDR3 consists of 14 residues. Trimming took off 5 bases at V and 0 bases at J, with 7 bases between the two ends. CDR3 DNA: TGTGCCAGCAGTAACCCCCCGAACACCGGGGAGCTGTTTTTT. Encoded protein: CASSNPPNTGELFF.